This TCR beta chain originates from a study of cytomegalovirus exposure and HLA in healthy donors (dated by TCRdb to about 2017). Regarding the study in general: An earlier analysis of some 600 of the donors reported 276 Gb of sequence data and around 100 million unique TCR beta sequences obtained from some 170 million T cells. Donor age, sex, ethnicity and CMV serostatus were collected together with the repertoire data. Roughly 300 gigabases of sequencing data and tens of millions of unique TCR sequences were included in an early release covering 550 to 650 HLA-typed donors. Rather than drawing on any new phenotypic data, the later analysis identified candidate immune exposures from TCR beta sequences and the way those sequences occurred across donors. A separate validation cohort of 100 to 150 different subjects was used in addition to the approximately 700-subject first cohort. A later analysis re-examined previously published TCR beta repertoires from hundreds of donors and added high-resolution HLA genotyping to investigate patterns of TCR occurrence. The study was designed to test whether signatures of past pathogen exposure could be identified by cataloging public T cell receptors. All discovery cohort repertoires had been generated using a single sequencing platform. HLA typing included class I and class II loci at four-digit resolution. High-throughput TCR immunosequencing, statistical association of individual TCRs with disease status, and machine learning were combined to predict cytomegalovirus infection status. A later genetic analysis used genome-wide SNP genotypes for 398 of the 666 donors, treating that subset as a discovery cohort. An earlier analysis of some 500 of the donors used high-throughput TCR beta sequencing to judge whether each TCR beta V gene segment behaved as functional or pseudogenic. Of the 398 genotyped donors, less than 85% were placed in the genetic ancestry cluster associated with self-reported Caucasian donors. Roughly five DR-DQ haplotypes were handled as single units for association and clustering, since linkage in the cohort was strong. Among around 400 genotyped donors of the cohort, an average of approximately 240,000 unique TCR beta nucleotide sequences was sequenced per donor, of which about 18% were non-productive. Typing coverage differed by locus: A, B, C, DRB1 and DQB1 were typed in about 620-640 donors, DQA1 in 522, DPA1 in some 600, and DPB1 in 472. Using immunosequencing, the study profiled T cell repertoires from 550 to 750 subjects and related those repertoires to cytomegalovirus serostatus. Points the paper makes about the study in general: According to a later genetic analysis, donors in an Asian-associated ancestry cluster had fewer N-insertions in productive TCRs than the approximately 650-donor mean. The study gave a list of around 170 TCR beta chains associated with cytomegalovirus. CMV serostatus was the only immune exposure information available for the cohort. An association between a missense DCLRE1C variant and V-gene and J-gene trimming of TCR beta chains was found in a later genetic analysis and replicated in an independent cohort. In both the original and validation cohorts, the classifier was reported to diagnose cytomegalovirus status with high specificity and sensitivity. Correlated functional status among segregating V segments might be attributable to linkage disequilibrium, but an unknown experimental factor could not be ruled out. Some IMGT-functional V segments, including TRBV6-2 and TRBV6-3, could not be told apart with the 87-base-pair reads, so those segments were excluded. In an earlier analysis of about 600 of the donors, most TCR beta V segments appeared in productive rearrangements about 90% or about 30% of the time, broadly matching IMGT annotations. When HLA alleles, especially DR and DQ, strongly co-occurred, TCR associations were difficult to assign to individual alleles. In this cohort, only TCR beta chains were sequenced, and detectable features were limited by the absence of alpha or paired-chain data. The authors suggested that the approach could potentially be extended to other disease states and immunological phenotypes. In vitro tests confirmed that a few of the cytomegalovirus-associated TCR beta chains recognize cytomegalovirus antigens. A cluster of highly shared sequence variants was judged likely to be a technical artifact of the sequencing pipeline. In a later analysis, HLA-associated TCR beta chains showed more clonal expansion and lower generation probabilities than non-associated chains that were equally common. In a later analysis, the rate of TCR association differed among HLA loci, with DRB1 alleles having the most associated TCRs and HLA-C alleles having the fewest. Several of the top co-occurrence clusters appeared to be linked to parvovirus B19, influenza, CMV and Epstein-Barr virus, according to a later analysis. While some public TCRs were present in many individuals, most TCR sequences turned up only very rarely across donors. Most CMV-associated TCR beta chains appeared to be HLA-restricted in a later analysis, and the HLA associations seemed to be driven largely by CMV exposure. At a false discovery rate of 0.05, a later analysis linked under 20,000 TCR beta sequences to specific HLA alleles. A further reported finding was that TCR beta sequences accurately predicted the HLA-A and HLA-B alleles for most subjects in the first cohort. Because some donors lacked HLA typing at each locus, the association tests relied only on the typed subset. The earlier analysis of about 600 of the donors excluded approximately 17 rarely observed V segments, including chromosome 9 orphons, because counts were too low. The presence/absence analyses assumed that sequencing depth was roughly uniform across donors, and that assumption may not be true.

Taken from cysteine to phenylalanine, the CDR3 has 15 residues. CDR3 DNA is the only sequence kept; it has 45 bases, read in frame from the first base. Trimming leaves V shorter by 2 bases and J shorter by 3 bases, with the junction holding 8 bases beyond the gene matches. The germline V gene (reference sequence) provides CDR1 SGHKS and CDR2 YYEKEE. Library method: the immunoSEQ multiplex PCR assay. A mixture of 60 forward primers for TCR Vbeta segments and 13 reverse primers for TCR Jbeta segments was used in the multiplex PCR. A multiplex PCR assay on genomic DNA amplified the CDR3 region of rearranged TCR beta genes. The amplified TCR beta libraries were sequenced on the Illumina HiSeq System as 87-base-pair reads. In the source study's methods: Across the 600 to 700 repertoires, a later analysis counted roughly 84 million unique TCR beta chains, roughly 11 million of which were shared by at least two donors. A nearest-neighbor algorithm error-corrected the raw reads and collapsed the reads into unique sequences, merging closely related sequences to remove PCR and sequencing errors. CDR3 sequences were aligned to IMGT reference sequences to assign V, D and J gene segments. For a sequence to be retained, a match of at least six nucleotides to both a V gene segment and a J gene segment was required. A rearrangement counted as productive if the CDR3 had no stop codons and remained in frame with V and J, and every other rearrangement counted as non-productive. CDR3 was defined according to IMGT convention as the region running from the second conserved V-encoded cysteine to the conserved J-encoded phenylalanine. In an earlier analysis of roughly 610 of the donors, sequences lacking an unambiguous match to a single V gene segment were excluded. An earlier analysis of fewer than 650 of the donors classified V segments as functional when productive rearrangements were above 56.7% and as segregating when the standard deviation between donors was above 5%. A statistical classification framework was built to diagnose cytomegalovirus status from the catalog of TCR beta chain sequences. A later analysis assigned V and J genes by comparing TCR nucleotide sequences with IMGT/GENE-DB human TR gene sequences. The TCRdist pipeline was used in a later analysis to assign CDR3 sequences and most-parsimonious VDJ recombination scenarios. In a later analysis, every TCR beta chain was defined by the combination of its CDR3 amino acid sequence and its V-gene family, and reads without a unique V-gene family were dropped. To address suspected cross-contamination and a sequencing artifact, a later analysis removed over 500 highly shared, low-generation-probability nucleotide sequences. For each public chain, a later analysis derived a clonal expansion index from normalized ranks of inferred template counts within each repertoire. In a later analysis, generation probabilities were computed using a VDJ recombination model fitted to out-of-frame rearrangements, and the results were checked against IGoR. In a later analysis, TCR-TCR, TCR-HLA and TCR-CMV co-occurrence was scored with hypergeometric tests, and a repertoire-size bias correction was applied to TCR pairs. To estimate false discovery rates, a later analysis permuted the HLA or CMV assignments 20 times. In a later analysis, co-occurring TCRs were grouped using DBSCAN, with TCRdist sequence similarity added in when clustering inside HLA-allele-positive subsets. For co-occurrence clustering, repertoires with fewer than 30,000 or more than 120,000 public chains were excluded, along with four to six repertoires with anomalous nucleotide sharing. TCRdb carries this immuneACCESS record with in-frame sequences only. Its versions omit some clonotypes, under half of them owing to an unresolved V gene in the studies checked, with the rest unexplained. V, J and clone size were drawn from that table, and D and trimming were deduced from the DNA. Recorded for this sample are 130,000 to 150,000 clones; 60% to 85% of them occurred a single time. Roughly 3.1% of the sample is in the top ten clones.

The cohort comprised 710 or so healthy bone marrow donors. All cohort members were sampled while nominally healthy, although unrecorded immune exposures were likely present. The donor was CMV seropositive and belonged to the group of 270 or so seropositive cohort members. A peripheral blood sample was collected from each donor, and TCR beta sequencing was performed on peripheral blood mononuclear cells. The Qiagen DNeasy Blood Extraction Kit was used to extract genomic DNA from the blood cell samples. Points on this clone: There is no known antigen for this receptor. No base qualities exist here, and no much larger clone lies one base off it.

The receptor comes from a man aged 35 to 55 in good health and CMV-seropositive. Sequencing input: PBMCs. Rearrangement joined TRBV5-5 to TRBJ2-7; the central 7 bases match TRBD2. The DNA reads TGTGCCAGCAGCTTAGATGAGGGAGGGTTCTACGAGCAGTACTTC. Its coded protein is CASSLDEGGFYEQYF.